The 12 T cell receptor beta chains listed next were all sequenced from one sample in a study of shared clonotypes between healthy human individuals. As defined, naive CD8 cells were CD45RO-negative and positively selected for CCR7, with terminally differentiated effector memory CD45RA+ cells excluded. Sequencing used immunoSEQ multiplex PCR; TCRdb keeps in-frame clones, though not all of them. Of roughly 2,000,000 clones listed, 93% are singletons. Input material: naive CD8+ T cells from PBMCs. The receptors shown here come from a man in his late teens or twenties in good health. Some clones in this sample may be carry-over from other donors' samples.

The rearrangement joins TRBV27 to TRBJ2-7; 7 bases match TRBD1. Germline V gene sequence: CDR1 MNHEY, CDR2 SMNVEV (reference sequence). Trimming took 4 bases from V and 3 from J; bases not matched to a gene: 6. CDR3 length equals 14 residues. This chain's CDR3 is CASSSIDRVYEQYF. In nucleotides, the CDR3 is TGTGCCAGCAGTTCTATCGACAGGGTCTACGAGCAGTACTTC.

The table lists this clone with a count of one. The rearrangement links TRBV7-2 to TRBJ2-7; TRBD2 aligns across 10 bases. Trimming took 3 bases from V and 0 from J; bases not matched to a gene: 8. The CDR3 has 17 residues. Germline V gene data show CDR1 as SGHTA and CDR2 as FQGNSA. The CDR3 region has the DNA TGTGCCAGCAGCTTTAGGCTAGCGGGAGCCCCCTCCTACGAGCAGTACTTC. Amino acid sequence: CASSFRLAGAPSYEQYF.

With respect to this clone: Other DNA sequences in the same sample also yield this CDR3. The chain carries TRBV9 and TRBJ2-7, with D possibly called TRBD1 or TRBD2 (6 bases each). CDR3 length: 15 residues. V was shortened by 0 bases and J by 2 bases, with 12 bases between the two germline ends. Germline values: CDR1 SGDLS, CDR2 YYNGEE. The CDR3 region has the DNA TGTGCCAGCAGCGTAGTAGGGGGGCCCACCTACGAGCAGTACTTC. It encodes CASSVVGGPTYEQYF.

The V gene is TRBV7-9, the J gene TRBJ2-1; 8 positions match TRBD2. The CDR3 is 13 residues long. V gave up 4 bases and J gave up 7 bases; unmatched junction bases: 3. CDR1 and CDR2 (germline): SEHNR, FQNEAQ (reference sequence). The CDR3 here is CASSSGLDNEQFF. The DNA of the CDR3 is TGTGCCAGCAGCTCGGGACTAGATAATGAGCAGTTCTTC. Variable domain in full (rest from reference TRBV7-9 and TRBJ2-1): DTGVSQNPRHKITKRGQNVTFRCDPISEHNRLYWYRQTLGQGPEFLTYFQNEAQLEKSRLLSDRFSAERPKGSFSTLEIQRTEQGDSAMYLCASSSGLDNEQFFGPGTRLTVL.

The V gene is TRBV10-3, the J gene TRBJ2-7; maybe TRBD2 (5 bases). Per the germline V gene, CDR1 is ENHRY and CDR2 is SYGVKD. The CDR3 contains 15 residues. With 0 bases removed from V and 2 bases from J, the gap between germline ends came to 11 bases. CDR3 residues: CAISESVTGTYEQYF. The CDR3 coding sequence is TGTGCCATCAGTGAGTCAGTTACCGGGACCTACGAGCAGTACTTC.

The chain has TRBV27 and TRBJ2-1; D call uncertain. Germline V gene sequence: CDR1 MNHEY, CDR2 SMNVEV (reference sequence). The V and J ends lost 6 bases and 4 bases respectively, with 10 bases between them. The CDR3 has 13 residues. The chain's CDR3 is CASSPRAYNEQFF. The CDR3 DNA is TGTGCCAGCAGCCCTCGTGCGTACAATGAGCAGTTCTTC.

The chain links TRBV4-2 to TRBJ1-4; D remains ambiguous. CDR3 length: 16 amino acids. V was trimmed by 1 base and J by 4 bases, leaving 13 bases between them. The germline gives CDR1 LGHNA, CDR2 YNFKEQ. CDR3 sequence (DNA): TGTGCCAGCAGCCAAGTCTCCCTAGCCATTAATGAAAAACTGTTTTTT. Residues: CASSQVSLAINEKLFF.

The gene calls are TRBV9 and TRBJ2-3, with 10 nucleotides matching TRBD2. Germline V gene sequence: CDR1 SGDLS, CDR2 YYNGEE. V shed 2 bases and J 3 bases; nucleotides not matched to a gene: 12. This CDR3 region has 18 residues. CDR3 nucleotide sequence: TGTGCCAGCAGCGTCTACCCTCTAGCGGGAGTTGTTACAGATACGCAGTATTTT. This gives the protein CASSVYPLAGVVTDTQYF.

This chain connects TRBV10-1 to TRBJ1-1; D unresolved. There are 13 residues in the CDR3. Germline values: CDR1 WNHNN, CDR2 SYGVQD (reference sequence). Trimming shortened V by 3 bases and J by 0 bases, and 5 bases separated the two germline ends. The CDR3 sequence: CASSDRMNTEAFF. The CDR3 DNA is TGCGCCAGCAGTGACAGAATGAACACTGAAGCTTTCTTT.

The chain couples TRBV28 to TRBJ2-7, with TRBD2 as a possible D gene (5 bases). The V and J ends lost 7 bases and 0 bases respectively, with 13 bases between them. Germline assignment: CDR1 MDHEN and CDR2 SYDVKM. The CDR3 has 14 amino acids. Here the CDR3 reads CASMESGYSYEQYF. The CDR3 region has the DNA TGTGCCAGCATGGAGAGCGGATACTCCTACGAGCAGTACTTC.

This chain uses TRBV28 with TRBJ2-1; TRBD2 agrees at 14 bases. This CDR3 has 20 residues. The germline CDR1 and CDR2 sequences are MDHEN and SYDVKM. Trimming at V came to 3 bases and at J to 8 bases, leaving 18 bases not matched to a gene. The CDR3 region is CASSFTTLPRLAGGWDEQFF. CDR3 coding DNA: TGTGCCAGCAGTTTCACGACCCTCCCCCGACTAGCGGGAGGGTGGGATGAGCAGTTCTTC.

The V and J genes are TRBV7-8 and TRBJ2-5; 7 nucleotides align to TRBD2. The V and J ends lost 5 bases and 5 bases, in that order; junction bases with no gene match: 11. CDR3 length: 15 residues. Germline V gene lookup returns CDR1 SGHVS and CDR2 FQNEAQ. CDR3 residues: CASSRPWGGSETQYF. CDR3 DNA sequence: TGTGCCAGCAGCCGCCCCTGGGGGGGGAGCGAGACCCAGTACTTC.